This TCR beta chain was recorded in a study of control samples from healthy donors and cancer patients. The assay was immunoSEQ multiplex PCR, and TCRdb's table has in-frame clones only and misses some. This sample has about 89,000 clones, with around 85% found just once. Trimming stripped 3 bases from V and 9 bases from J, with 15 bases between. The V gene's germline CDR1 is SGHTA and CDR2 FQGNSA. The CDR3 totals 15 residues. This sequence joins TRBV7-2 and TRBJ1-6; TRBD1 is a possible D gene (5 bases). Sequencing was done on a sample of blood. This sequence originates from a woman aged 35 to 49 in good health. DNA of the CDR3: TGTGCCAGCAGCTTCCTCCAGGGAGGTTTTTCACCCCTCCACTTT. It translates to CASSFLQGGFSPLHF.